The subject of this entry is one T cell receptor (beta chain). The data originate from a study of tumor-infiltrating lymphocytes in localized non-small cell lung cancer. CDR1 and CDR2 from the germline V gene are SGHVS and FNYEAQ. V was clipped by 4 bases and J by 2 bases, with 15 bases between them. The CDR3 is 15 residues long. The repertoire was sequenced with immunoSEQ multiplex PCR; TCRdb's copy has only in-frame clones and lacks some. The sample has about 16,000 clones; about 42% are singletons. Sequenced: lung tumor tissue. This sequence joins TRBV7-6 and TRBJ2-7; D possibly corresponds to TRBD2 (7 bases). This TCR came from a human donor with non-small cell lung cancer. The CDR3: CASSSIGGAAYEQYF. The CDR3, as DNA: TGTGCCAGCAGCTCCATTGGGGGGGCCGCCTACGAGCAGTACTTC.